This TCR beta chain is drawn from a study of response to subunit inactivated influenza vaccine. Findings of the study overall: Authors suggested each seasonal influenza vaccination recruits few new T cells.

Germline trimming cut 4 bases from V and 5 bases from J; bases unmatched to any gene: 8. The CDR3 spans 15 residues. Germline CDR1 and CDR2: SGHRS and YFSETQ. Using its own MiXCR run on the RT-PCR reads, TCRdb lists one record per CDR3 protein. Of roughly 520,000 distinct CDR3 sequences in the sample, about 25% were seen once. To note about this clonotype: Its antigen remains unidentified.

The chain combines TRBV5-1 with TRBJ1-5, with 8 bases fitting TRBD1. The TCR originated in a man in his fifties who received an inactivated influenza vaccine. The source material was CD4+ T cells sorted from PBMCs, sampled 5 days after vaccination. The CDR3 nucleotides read TGCGCCAGCAGCAGGACGACAGGGGAGTATCAGCCCCAGCATTTT. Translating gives CASSRTTGEYQPQHF.